This T cell receptor (beta chain) was sequenced during a study of beta chain features in type 1 diabetes. Germline CDR1 is SNHLY and CDR2 is FYNNEI. V lost 7 bases and J lost 4; bases outside the gene matches: 12. The CDR3 is made up of 15 amino acids. It was one heparinised blood draw, averaging about 110 mL, that each donor gave. Markers CD45RO/CCR7/CD25/CD127/CD95/CD27 served to sort CD4+ naive, central memory, regulatory and stem cell-like memory cells. Expressed TCRB transcripts got sequenced, as all isolated RNA was reverse transcribed. TCRdb keeps only in-frame clones here, not all; method: immunoSEQ multiplex PCR. The table shows roughly 24,000 clones, with around 69% occurring only once. General study results and limits: There were fewer insertions and more deletions at the VDJ junctions of type 1 diabetes patients. Moderately but significantly shorter TCRB CDR3s were found in Type 1 diabetes patients in all four CD4+ subsets.

Details on this clone: No antigen is known for it.

Sequences were obtained from Tregs from blood. The chain employs TRBV2 and TRBJ2-5; TRBD1 matches at 7 bases. This sequence originates from a man between 18 and 29 years old with type 1 diabetes. The CDR3 nucleotides read TGTGCCAGCACGGGACAGCCCTTCTCCGGAGAGACCCAGTACTTC. This sequence encodes CASTGQPFSGETQYF.